The 25 T cell receptor beta chains in this list originate from one sample, sequenced in a study of shared clonotypes between healthy human individuals. The method was immunoSEQ multiplex PCR; TCRdb's version includes in-frame clones alone and lacks a portion of them. Of roughly 2,500,000 clones in the sample, approximately 94% were seen once. Sequencing used naive CD4+ T cells from PBMCs. Subset defined: CD45RA+ positively selected. All receptors derive from a man aged 18 to 30 in good health. Some clones in this sample may be carry-over from other donors' samples.

The rearrangement joins TRBV5-1 to TRBJ2-7, with D unresolved. The V gene lost 1 base and the J gene lost 5 bases, with 13 bases spanning the gap. Germline CDR1 reads SGHRS; CDR2 reads YFSETQ. This CDR3 has 14 amino acids. The CDR3 bases are TGCGCCAGCAGCTTGATTACGACCGGCGACGAGCAGTACTTC. Its protein is CASSLITTGDEQYF.

CDR3: CASSLVDGTEAFF. CDR3 nucleotides: TGTGCCAGCAGCTTAGTGGATGGGACTGAAGCTTTCTTT. V usage is TRBV7-2 and J usage is TRBJ1-1; D is ambiguous. The V gene lost 1 base and the J gene lost 5 bases, with 8 bases spanning the gap. The CDR3 has 13 amino acids. Germline CDR1 reads SGHTA; CDR2 reads FQGNSA.

On this clone itself: Other DNA sequences in the same sample also yield this CDR3. V and J are TRBV5-6 and TRBJ2-7; tentatively, D is TRBD2 (6 bases). V was clipped by 1 base and J by 2 bases, with 10 bases between them. From germline, CDR1 is SGHDT and CDR2 YYEEEE. The CDR3 spans 14 residues. CDR3 sequence: CASSLTGAPYEQYF. CDR3 in DNA: TGTGCCAGCAGCTTGACGGGAGCCCCCTACGAGCAGTACTTC. The whole variable domain, filled in from reference TRBV5-6 and TRBJ2-7, reads DAGVTQSPTHLIKTRGQQVTLRCSPKSGHDTVSWYQQALGQGPQFIFQYYEEEERQRGNFPDRFSGHQFPNYSSELNVNALLLGDSALYLCASSLTGAPYEQYFGPGTRLTVT.

V is TRBV7-2 and J is TRBJ2-5; the D is unclear. V was shortened by 5 bases and J by 1 base, with 11 bases between the two germline ends. Germline CDR1 and CDR2: SGHTA and FQGNSA. CDR3 length equals 14 residues. The CDR3: CASSPQRVQETQYF. In DNA form, the CDR3 reads TGTGCCAGCAGCCCCCAACGGGTCCAAGAGACCCAGTACTTC. The variable domain in full, with the rest retrieved from reference TRBV7-2 and TRBJ2-5, is GAGVSQSPSNKVTEKGKDVELRCDPISGHTALYWYRQSLGQGLEFLIYFQGNSAPDKSGLPSDRFSAERTGGSVSTLTIQRTQQEDSAVYLCASSPQRVQETQYFGPGTRLLVL.

The CDR3 DNA sequence: TGTGCCAGCAGCAAAGCGGTGAGATTTAAAGAGACCCAGTACTTC. It specifies CASSKAVRFKETQYF. This chain connects TRBV21-1 to TRBJ2-5; TRBD2, as called in the table, went unchecked against the DNA. TRBV21-1 is deemed a pseudogene. CDR3 size: 15 residues.

V usage is TRBV10-3 and J usage is TRBJ2-3; D might be TRBD2 (5 bases). The CDR3 runs 14 residues. V shed 8 bases and J shed 1 base, with 13 bases lying between them. CDR1 and CDR2 from the germline V gene are ENHRY and SYGVKD. The CDR3 sequence: CAISPDSRTDTQYF. CDR3 nucleotides: TGTGCCATCTCTCCGGACTCTCGCACAGATACGCAGTATTTT.

V and J are TRBV28 and TRBJ1-2; weak D call: TRBD1 (6 bases). Between the trimmed V and J ends, which lost 6 bases and 4 bases, there was a span of 15 bases. Germline assignment: CDR1 MDHEN and CDR2 SYDVKM. The CDR3 has 14 residues. The DNA for the CDR3 is TGTGCCAGCAGCCCCAACACAGGGCTCTATGGCTACACCTTC. This codes for CASSPNTGLYGYTF.

V and J are TRBV7-9 and TRBJ1-5; TRBD1 matches 8 bases. CDR1 and CDR2 from the germline V gene are SEHNR and FQNEAQ (reference sequence). The V segment lost 5 bases and the J segment 1 base; nucleotides outside the gene matches: 4. The CDR3 has 15 residues. Here the CDR3 reads CASSPGGGSNQPQHF. Here the CDR3 DNA reads TGTGCCAGCAGCCCAGGGGGCGGGAGCAATCAGCCCCAGCATTTT.

The genes are TRBV6-5 and TRBJ2-7; 7 bases match TRBD2. V was clipped by 2 bases and J by 0 bases; unmatched bases: 4. The CDR3 has 15 residues. From germline, CDR1 is MNHEY and CDR2 SVGAGI. The CDR3 DNA reads as TGTGCCAGCAGTTACAGCGGGAAAAGCTCCTACGAGCAGTACTTC. Protein product: CASSYSGKSSYEQYF.

This clone has more than one count but fewer than ten. The chain uses TRBV7-3 and TRBJ1-1; D gene ambiguous. CDR1 SGHTA and CDR2 FQGTGA come from the germline V gene. The V gene lost 4 bases and the J gene lost 6 bases, with 12 bases spanning the gap. The CDR3 contains 13 residues. The CDR3 here is CASSWNGNSEAFF. The CDR3 DNA follows: TGTGCCAGCAGCTGGAATGGAAACTCTGAAGCTTTCTTT.

The chain carries TRBV7-8 and TRBJ2-5, with D possibly matching TRBD2 (7 bases). The CDR3 is 14 amino acids. CDR1 is SGHVS and CDR2 is FQNEAQ in the germline V gene. V dropped 5 bases and J dropped 4 bases, with 14 bases sitting between them. The CDR3 DNA reads as TGTGCCAGCAGCCCGGGGGGCTTCGGAGAGACCCAGTACTTC. Encoded protein: CASSPGGFGETQYF.

This clone has a single count. This chain connects TRBV28 to TRBJ2-7; possibly TRBD1 for D (5 bases). Germline CDR1 is MDHEN and CDR2 is SYDVKM. The CDR3 contains 16 residues. Trimming removed 7 bases from V and 6 bases from J, with 25 bases in between. CDR3 loop: CASIPSAWGKSGEQYF. In DNA, the CDR3 is TGTGCCAGCATCCCGAGCGCCTGGGGCAAGTCAGGCGAGCAGTACTTC. The variable domain in full, completed from reference TRBV28 and TRBJ2-7, reads DVKVTQSSRYLVKRTGEKVFLECVQDMDHENMFWYRQDPGLGLRLIYFSYDVKMKEKGDIPEGYSVSREKKERFSLILESASTNQTSMYLCASIPSAWGKSGEQYFGPGTRLTVT.

The chain is built from TRBV7-2 and TRBJ2-1; 8 positions agree with TRBD1. The CDR3 length is 16 residues. Germline CDR1 and CDR2: SGHTA and FQGNSA. V shed 5 bases and J 2 bases; nucleotides not matched to a gene: 8. CDR3 loop: CASSVDRGRTYNEQFF. For the CDR3, the DNA is TGTGCCAGCAGCGTCGACAGGGGAAGGACCTACAATGAGCAGTTCTTC.

This chain uses TRBV19 with TRBJ2-3; D call uncertain. The V and J ends lost 3 bases and 5 bases respectively, with 9 bases between them. This CDR3 is 13 amino acids long. Germline lookup yields CDR1 LNHDA and CDR2 SQIVND (reference sequence). CDR3 coding DNA: TGTGCCAGTAGTATCCGGTCGGAAGATACGCAGTATTTT. Protein sequence: CASSIRSEDTQYF. The full variable domain, with the rest looked up from reference TRBV19 and TRBJ2-3, is DGGITQSPKYLFRKEGQNVTLSCEQNLNHDAMYWYRQDPGQGLRLIYYSQIVNDFQKGDIAEGYSVSREKKESFPLTVTSAQKNPTAFYLCASSIRSEDTQYFGPGTRLTVL.

V and J are TRBV28 and TRBJ1-2; D unclear. Germline CDR1 is MDHEN and CDR2 is SYDVKM. This CDR3 is 15 amino acids long. Trimming took off 5 bases at V and 5 bases at J, with 18 bases between the two ends. CDR3 sequence (DNA): TGTGCCAGCAGTCCGTCGACCCAAGGACCATATGGCTACACCTTC. Amino acid sequence: CASSPSTQGPYGYTF.

The V call is TRBV5-6, the J call TRBJ2-7; D remains unclear. The CDR3 spans 15 residues. Germline values: CDR1 SGHDT, CDR2 YYEEEE. V was pared by 0 bases and J by 0 bases, with 10 bases between. The CDR3 nucleotides read TGTGCCAGCAGCTTGGAGGGTCGGGTCTCCTACGAGCAGTACTTC. This codes for CASSLEGRVSYEQYF. Full variable domain (outside the CDR3, taken from reference TRBV5-6 and TRBJ2-7): DAGVTQSPTHLIKTRGQQVTLRCSPKSGHDTVSWYQQALGQGPQFIFQYYEEEERQRGNFPDRFSGHQFPNYSSELNVNALLLGDSALYLCASSLEGRVSYEQYFGPGTRLTVT.

The chain carries TRBV18 and TRBJ2-3; D is possibly TRBD2 (8 bases). V dropped 6 bases and J dropped 4 bases, with 26 bases sitting between them. CDR3 length: 18 residues. Per the germline V gene, CDR1 is KGHSH and CDR2 is LQKENI. CDR3 bases: TGTGCCAGCTCCCGAGTAGGGGGCGGGAGGCAGAGTGCAGATACGCAGTATTTT. It is translated as CASSRVGGGRQSADTQYF.

V and J are TRBV5-1 and TRBJ2-7; 10 nucleotides align to TRBD1. Unmatched junction bases numbered 9, after V lost 0 bases and J lost 12 bases. The CDR3 is 14 amino acids. Germline loops: CDR1 SGHRS, CDR2 YFSETQ. The CDR3 DNA is TGCGCCAGCAGCTTGGATCGGGGACAGGGGACAATGTACTTC. Its translation: CASSLDRGQGTMYF.

The chain couples TRBV29-1 to TRBJ2-7; tentative D call: TRBD2 (5 bases). Germline V gene sequence: CDR1 SQVTM, CDR2 ANQGSEA. V was clipped by 0 bases and J by 4 bases, with 7 bases between them. The CDR3 loop spans 12 amino acids. The CDR3 sequence is CSVEDRGYEQYF. The CDR3 coding sequence is TGCAGCGTTGAAGATAGAGGGTACGAGCAGTACTTC.

The chain combines TRBV28 with TRBJ1-1; 7 bases map to TRBD1. CDR3 length: 13 amino acids. Germline assignment: CDR1 MDHEN and CDR2 SYDVKM. V lost 8 bases to trimming and J lost 14 bases; unmatched junction nucleotides: 17. The CDR3 DNA sequence: TGTGCCAGCGATTTATTGAGGAGGGGGCTCCCATTCTTT. Protein sequence: CASDLLRRGLPFF.

J is TRBJ2-1 and V is TRBV18, with 9 bases aligning to TRBD2. This CDR3 is built from 16 residues. The V gene's germline CDR1 is KGHSH and CDR2 LQKENI. Losses at the gene ends were 2 bases for V and 5 bases for J; bases not matched to a gene: 7. CDR3 nucleotides: TGTGCCAGCTCACCAGGGGTTAGCGGGAGCAACAATGAGCAGTTCTTC. Its translation: CASSPGVSGSNNEQFF. Filled out from reference TRBV18 and TRBJ2-1, the complete variable domain reads NAGVMQNPRHLVRRRGQEARLRCSPMKGHSHVYWYRQLPEEGLKFMVYLQKENIIDESGMPKERFSAEFPKEGPSILRIQQVVRGDSAAYFCASSPGVSGSNNEQFFGPGTRLTVL.

The chain links TRBV5-6 to TRBJ2-2, with TRBD1 matching 10 bases. Looked up from germline, CDR1 is SGHDT and CDR2 is YYEEEE. The CDR3 has 16 amino acids. J was trimmed by 3 bases and V by 2 bases; bases with no gene match: 4. The DNA of the CDR3 is TGTGCCAGCAGCTTAGACAGGGGGCGGTACACCGGGGAGCTGTTTTTT. This encodes CASSLDRGRYTGELFF.

This clone is a singleton in its sample. The V and J genes are TRBV7-8 and TRBJ2-7; D gene unclear. Trimming shortened V by 4 bases and J by 0 bases, and 13 bases separated the two germline ends. Germline V CDR1 and CDR2: SGHVS, FQNEAQ. This CDR3 spans 15 amino acids. The CDR3 sequence: CASSSRPRSSYEQYF. CDR3 sequence (DNA): TGTGCCAGCAGCTCACGCCCGAGAAGCTCCTACGAGCAGTACTTC.

A single count supports this clone. The V call is TRBV28, the J call TRBJ2-7; D is uncertain. Germline-derived CDR1 and CDR2 are MDHEN and SYDVKM. Trimming pared 7 bases from V and 0 bases from J, leaving 13 bases between. CDR3 length: 14 residues. The CDR3 region is CASNPPGSSYEQYF. Written as DNA, the CDR3 is TGTGCCAGCAACCCCCCTGGTAGCTCCTACGAGCAGTACTTC.

This clone appeared a single time. The rearrangement joins TRBV5-1 to TRBJ2-7; TRBD1 or TRBD2 may be the D gene (5 bases each). CDR1 is SGHRS and CDR2 is YFSETQ in the germline V gene. The CDR3 runs to 15 residues. Trimming took off 7 bases at V and 3 bases at J, with 20 bases between the two ends. CDR3 DNA: TGCGCCAGCCGACCGCAGGGAGCCTCGGTCTACGAGCAGTACTTC. This encodes CASRPQGASVYEQYF.